The 22 T cell receptor beta chains given below trace back to one sample, sequenced in a study of blood T cell repertoires in COVID-19. Method: immunoSEQ multiplex PCR; TCRdb's copy keeps in-frame clones and lacks some. In the table there are a few hundred thousand clones, 89% of which are singletons. Source material: peripheral blood. These receptors originate from a man aged 45-60 years with acute or convalescent COVID-19.

V is TRBV7-9 and J is TRBJ1-2, with D unresolved. V lost 0 bases, J lost 6 bases, and 14 bases lay in between. This CDR3 contains 15 residues. Looked up from germline, CDR1 is SEHNR and CDR2 is FQNEAQ (reference sequence). In nucleotides, the CDR3 is TGTGCCAGCAGCTTAGCGGGAGAAAGCTCCCATGGCTACACCTTC. As protein: CASSLAGESSHGYTF.

V and J are TRBV2 and TRBJ2-1; D perhaps matches TRBD1 (7 bases). The CDR3 loop spans 14 amino acids. V was pared by 8 bases and J by 4 bases, with 15 bases between. The germline CDR1 and CDR2 sequences are SNHLY and FYNNEI. The CDR3 DNA reads TGTGCCAGCCAGGGGGGAAAGGCGTACAATGAGCAGTTCTTC. Protein sequence: CASQGGKAYNEQFF.

J is TRBJ2-7 and V is TRBV12-3 or TRBV12-4; the D gene is possibly TRBD1 (6 bases). Trimming took off 7 bases at V and 5 bases at J, with 15 bases between the two ends. The CDR3 runs 13 residues. The CDR3 DNA is TGTGCCAGCACCCACGGTCAGGGGAACGAGCAGTACTTC. Its protein is CASTHGQGNEQYF.

This chain connects TRBV3-1 (or the pseudogene TRBV3-2) to TRBJ2-7; D may be TRBD2 (5 bases). This CDR3 region has 19 residues. V lost 0 bases and J lost 0, with 21 bases in between. Germline V CDR1 and CDR2: LGHDT, YNNKEL (reference sequence). For the CDR3, the DNA is TGTGCCAGCAGCCAAGATTATCCGGGGTACGGTAGAAGCTCCTACGAGCAGTACTTC. Protein sequence: CASSQDYPGYGRSSYEQYF.

This clone showed up just a few times. The chain has TRBV5-4 and TRBJ1-6; 7 bases fit TRBD1. CDR3 size: 16 residues. Germline CDR1 is SGHNT and CDR2 is YYREEE (reference sequence). V lost 0 bases, J lost 4 bases, and 4 bases stayed unmatched. CDR3 protein: CASSLGQGSYNSPLHF. CDR3 in DNA: TGTGCCAGCAGCTTGGGACAGGGATCTTATAATTCACCCCTCCACTTT.

This clone was picked up a small number of times. The rearrangement uses TRBV7-3 and TRBJ1-1, with D perhaps matching TRBD1 (6 bases). The germline V and J ends were trimmed by 5 bases and 5 bases, with 15 bases remaining between them. Germline V lookup: CDR1 SGHTA, CDR2 FQGTGA. The CDR3 consists of 14 residues. In nucleotides, the CDR3 is TGTGCCAGCAGCCGGACTGGGGGCGGGACTGAAGCTTTCTTT. Residues: CASSRTGGGTEAFF. Complete variable domain (other parts from reference TRBV7-3 and TRBJ1-1): GAGVSQTPSNKVTEKGKYVELRCDPISGHTALYWYRQSLGQGPEFLIYFQGTGAADDSGLPNDRFFAVRPEGSVSTLKIQRTERGDSAVYLCASSRTGGGTEAFFGQGTRLTVV.

The CDR3 region has the DNA TGTGCCAGTAGTGGGCCACAGGGTAAGAGGTCGAGCAATCAGCCCCAGCATTTT. It is translated as CASSGPQGKRSSNQPQHF. The chain couples TRBV19 to TRBJ1-5, with D maybe TRBD1 (6 bases). Germline lookup yields CDR1 LNHDA and CDR2 SQIVND (reference sequence). The CDR3 runs 18 residues. The V gene lost 5 bases and the J gene lost 1 base, with 21 bases spanning the gap.

The chain employs TRBV11-3 and TRBJ2-3; 9 bases map to TRBD2. From germline, CDR1 is SGHNT and CDR2 YENEEA. V gave up 1 base and J gave up 0 bases; unmatched junction bases: 2. This CDR3 has 16 residues. The CDR3, as DNA: TGTGCCAGCAGCTTAGGAGCGGGGGGTAGCACAGATACGCAGTATTTT. It translates to CASSLGAGGSTDTQYF.

The genes are TRBV3-1 (or the pseudogene TRBV3-2) and TRBJ2-7; D uncertain. Germline V gene lookup returns CDR1 LGHDT and CDR2 YNNKEL (reference sequence). The CDR3 spans 12 residues. Trimming took 2 bases from V and 7 from J, leaving 9 bases between them. The CDR3 DNA sequence: TGTGCCAGCAGCCAATTTACGAGGGAGCAGTACTTC. Protein: CASSQFTREQYF.

There are a few counts of this clone. The chain links TRBV7-3 to TRBJ1-6; 8 bases fit TRBD1. The CDR3 consists of 15 residues. The germline V gene encodes CDR1 SGHTA and CDR2 FQGTGA. The trim removed 5 bases at V and 7 bases at J, leaving 7 bases unmatched. CDR3 sequence (DNA): TGTGCCAGCAGCATAGGACAGGGACGAAATTCACCCCTCCACTTT. It is translated as CASSIGQGRNSPLHF.

The chain combines TRBV7-3 with TRBJ2-3; tentative D call: TRBD2 (5 bases). The CDR3 contains 13 residues. In germline, CDR1 is SGHTA, CDR2 FQGTGA. With 1 base removed from V and 6 bases from J, the gap between germline ends came to 8 bases. CDR3 amino acids: CASSLNPSDTQYF. The CDR3 nucleotides read TGTGCCAGCAGCTTAAATCCTAGCGATACGCAGTATTTT.

The chain carries TRBV5-1 and TRBJ1-6; unclear D gene. The CDR3 length is 16 residues. The V and J ends lost 4 bases and 0 bases respectively, with 11 bases between them. Germline V gives CDR1 SGHRS, CDR2 YFSETQ. CDR3 protein: CASSPALSSYNSPLHF. Here the CDR3 DNA reads TGCGCCAGCAGCCCCGCTCTATCCTCCTATAATTCACCCCTCCACTTT.

The CDR3 DNA reads as TGTGCCAGCAGCTTAGGGACAGCCCAAGAGACCCAGTACTTC. Its protein product is CASSLGTAQETQYF. The chain employs TRBV7-9 and TRBJ2-5, with a weak D call TRBD1 (6 bases). Trimming removed 1 base from V and 1 base from J, with 7 bases in between. The CDR3 sequence is 14 residues long. CDR1 SEHNR and CDR2 FQNEAQ come from the germline V gene (reference sequence).

The rearrangement joins TRBV7-9 to TRBJ1-4, with 8 bases lining up with TRBD1. Germline lookup yields CDR1 SEHNR and CDR2 FQNEAQ (reference sequence). V was pared by 5 bases and J by 2 bases, with 16 bases of the junction left unmatched. The CDR3 runs 19 residues. CDR3 protein: CASSPAGDRLFLTNEKLFF. The CDR3 DNA is TGTGCCAGCAGCCCAGCAGGGGACAGGCTTTTTCTGACTAATGAAAAACTGTTTTTT.

CDR3 amino acids: CASSLAVDSKVTNEKLFF. The CDR3 coding sequence is TGTGCCAGCAGCTTAGCGGTGGACTCCAAAGTAACTAATGAAAAACTGTTTTTT. The gene calls are TRBV7-9 and TRBJ1-4, with unresolved D. The germline V gene has CDR1 SEHNR and CDR2 FQNEAQ (reference sequence). Trimming pared 0 bases from V and 1 base from J, leaving 15 bases between. This CDR3 comprises 18 residues. Together with reference TRBV7-9 and TRBJ1-4, the CDR3 gives the full variable domain: DTGVSQNPRHKITKRGQNVTFRCDPISEHNRLYWYRQTLGQGPEFLTYFQNEAQLEKSRLLSDRFSAERPKGSFSTLEIQRTEQGDSAMYLCASSLAVDSKVTNEKLFFGSGTQLSVL.

This clone was seen many times. This chain uses TRBV27 with TRBJ1-1, with D possibly TRBD1 on 5 matching bases. Per the germline V gene, CDR1 is MNHEY and CDR2 is SMNVEV (reference sequence). This CDR3 spans 13 amino acids. V was shortened by 8 bases and J by 6 bases, with 16 bases between the two germline ends. For the CDR3, the DNA is TGTGCCAGCCTTGGGGACTTCGGCTCTGAAGCTTTCTTT. Encoded protein: CASLGDFGSEAFF.

To note about this clone: At the DNA level, this CDR3 is encoded by other sequences in the same sample as well. The chain links TRBV5-1 to TRBJ2-7, with 7 bases matching TRBD1. CDR3 length: 14 amino acids. The J segment lost 3 bases and the V segment lost 0 bases, leaving 3 bases of the junction unmatched. In germline, CDR1 is SGHRS, CDR2 YFSETQ. For the CDR3, the DNA is TGCGCCAGCAGCTTGGAGGCAGGGGGCTACGAGCAGTACTTC. This encodes CASSLEAGGYEQYF.

J is TRBJ2-5 and V is TRBV29-1, with 7 bases aligning to TRBD2. Germline CDR1 SQVTM, CDR2 ANQGSEA. The CDR3 has 11 residues. V gave up 5 bases and J gave up 9 bases; unmatched junction bases: 6. The CDR3 protein is CSVKVGGAQYF. The CDR3 region has the DNA TGCAGCGTTAAAGTTGGGGGGGCCCAGTACTTC.

V usage is TRBV27 and J usage is TRBJ2-7, with D possibly TRBD2 on 5 matching bases. Germline V gene data show CDR1 as MNHEY and CDR2 as SMNVEV (reference sequence). Between the trimmed V and J ends, which lost 5 bases and 2 bases, there was a span of 16 bases. This CDR3 is built from 15 residues. The CDR3 DNA follows: TGTGCCAGCAGTGGAGCGGCGGTAAGAACCTACGAGCAGTACTTC. Its protein product is CASSGAAVRTYEQYF.

The chain combines TRBV5-1 with TRBJ2-1; TRBD2 agrees at 9 bases. With V trimmed by 0 bases and J by 6 bases, 4 bases remained unmatched. The CDR3 sequence is 15 residues long. From germline, CDR1 is SGHRS and CDR2 YFSETQ. CDR3 region: CASSLGLAGSNEQFF. The CDR3 nucleotides are TGCGCCAGCAGCTTGGGGCTAGCGGGGTCCAATGAGCAGTTCTTC.

The rearrangement uses TRBV3-1 (or the pseudogene TRBV3-2) and TRBJ1-1; perhaps TRBD1 as D (5 bases). Trimming cost V 4 bases and J 1 base, with 13 bases left between them. Germline V gives CDR1 LGHDT, CDR2 YNNKEL (reference sequence). The CDR3 is 15 residues long. CDR3 loop: CASSLPGLRNTEAFF. CDR3 coding DNA: TGTGCCAGCAGCCTACCAGGGTTGAGGAACACTGAAGCTTTCTTT.

This sequence joins TRBV5-6 and TRBJ2-2; 7 nucleotides agree with TRBD2. V lost 4 bases and J lost 5; bases outside the gene matches: 8. The CDR3 extends over 15 amino acids. Per germline, CDR1 SGHDT and CDR2 YYEEEE. The CDR3 loop is CASSPPWGGTGELFF. CDR3 coding DNA: TGTGCCAGCAGCCCCCCTTGGGGGGGGACCGGGGAGCTGTTTTTT.